The TCR beta chain under discussion was sequenced for a study of cytomegalovirus exposure and HLA in healthy donors. This PCR relied on a set of 60 Vbeta primers and 13 Jbeta primers. Measured with immunoSEQ multiplex PCR; TCRdb has only the in-frame clones, and not every one. The sample shows fewer than 150,000 clones, 73% of them seen only once. Study observations and caveats: The authors listed 164 TCR beta chains as cytomegalovirus-associated.

Germline V lookup: CDR1 SGHNT, CDR2 YYREEE (reference sequence). Losses at the gene ends were 3 bases for V and 2 bases for J; bases not matched to a gene: 7. The CDR3 is made up of 16 amino acids. Regarding this clone: What it recognizes is unknown.

The TCR was taken from a human donor in good health. The material sequenced was PBMCs. The chain is built from TRBV5-4 and TRBJ2-3, with 9 nucleotides matching TRBD1. As DNA, the CDR3 is TGTGCCAGCAGCTCCCCCGGGACAGGGCACACAGATACGCAGTATTTT. Translated: CASSSPGTGHTDTQYF.